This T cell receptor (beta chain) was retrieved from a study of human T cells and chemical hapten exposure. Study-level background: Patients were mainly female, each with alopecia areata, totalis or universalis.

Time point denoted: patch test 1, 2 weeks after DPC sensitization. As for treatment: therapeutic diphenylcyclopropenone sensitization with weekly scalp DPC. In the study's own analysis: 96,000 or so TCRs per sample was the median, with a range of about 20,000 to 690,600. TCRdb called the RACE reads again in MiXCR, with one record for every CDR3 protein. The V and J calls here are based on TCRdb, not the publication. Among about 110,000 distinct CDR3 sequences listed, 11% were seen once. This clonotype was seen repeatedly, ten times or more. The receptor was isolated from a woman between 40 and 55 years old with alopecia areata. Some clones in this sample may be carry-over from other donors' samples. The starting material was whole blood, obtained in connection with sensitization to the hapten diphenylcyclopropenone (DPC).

For the CDR3, the DNA is TGTGCCAGCAGCTTAGGAGGGATAGGGAATCAGCCCCAGCATTTT. As protein: CASSLGGIGNQPQHF. This rearrangement joins TRBV7-9 to TRBJ1-5; D gene unclear. Germline CDR1 and CDR2: SEHNR and FQNEAQ (reference sequence). V was trimmed by 1 base and J by 4 bases, leaving 11 bases between them. CDR3 length: 15 residues.